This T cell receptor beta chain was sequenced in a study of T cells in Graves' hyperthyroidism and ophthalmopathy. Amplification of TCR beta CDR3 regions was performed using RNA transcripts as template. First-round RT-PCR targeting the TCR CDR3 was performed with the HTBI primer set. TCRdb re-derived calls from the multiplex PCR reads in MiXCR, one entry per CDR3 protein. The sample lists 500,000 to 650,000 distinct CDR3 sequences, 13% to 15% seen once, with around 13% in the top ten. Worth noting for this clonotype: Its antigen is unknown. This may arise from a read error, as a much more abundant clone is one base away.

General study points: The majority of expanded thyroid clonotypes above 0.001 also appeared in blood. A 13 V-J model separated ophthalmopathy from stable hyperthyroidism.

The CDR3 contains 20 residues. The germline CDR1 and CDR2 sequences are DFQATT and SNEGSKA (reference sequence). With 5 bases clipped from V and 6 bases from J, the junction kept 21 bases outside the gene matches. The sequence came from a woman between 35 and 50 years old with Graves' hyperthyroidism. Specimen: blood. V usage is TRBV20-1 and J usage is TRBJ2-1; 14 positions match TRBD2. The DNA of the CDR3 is TGCAGTGCTGGAGGGTATGGGGGGACTAGCGGGAGATCGGGAGCCAATGAGCAGTTCTTC. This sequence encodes CSAGGYGGTSGRSGANEQFF.